The entry below gives a single TCR beta chain sequence along with its context. Its cognate antigen is unknown. The data were obtained in a study of shared clonotypes between healthy human individuals. Repertoires were generated with immunoSEQ multiplex PCR, while TCRdb's copy carries only in-frame clones and drops some. The sample records under 1,100,000 clones, 70% to 80% being singletons. Overall study findings and caveats: The sharing of about 5% of naive CD4 clonotypes was seen across a handful of donors.

V gave up 1 base and J gave up 0 bases; unmatched junction bases: 10. This CDR3 contains 17 residues. Germline assignment: CDR1 SGHTS and CDR2 YDEGEE. The sequencing sample was made of memory CD4+ T cells from PBMCs. The subset denotes: CD45RA-negative fraction. This receptor was identified in a man younger than 35 in good health. Some clones in this sample may be carry-over from other donors' samples. This sequence joins TRBV5-8 and TRBJ2-7, with TRBD2 matching over 7 bases. CDR3 nucleotides: TGTGCCAGCAGCTTGCCGGTAGCGGGTTCTAACTCCTACGAGCAGTACTTC. Its protein product is CASSLPVAGSNSYEQYF.